The next 25 T cell receptor beta chains were all read from a single sample in a study of T cells in Graves' hyperthyroidism and ophthalmopathy. RNA transcripts gave rise to amplified TCR beta CDR3 regions. First-round RT-PCR with HTBI primers amplified the TCR CDR3 region. TCRdb called the multiplex PCR reads again in MiXCR, with one record for every CDR3 protein. The sample has 300,000 to 400,000 distinct CDR3 sequences; less than 20% are singletons. Source material: blood. These receptors were taken from a man aged 18 to 29 with Graves' ophthalmopathy.

The chain links TRBV7-9 to TRBJ2-1, with 8 bases identical to TRBD2. This CDR3 has 14 amino acids. CDR1 is SEHNR and CDR2 is FQNEAQ in the germline V gene (reference sequence). V shed 11 bases and J 5 bases; nucleotides not matched to a gene: 11. The DNA for the CDR3 is TGTGCCGCGATCAAGCGGGAGCATAACAATGAGCAGTTCTTC. Protein product: CAAIKREHNNEQFF.

This clonotype was counted at least ten times. The chain recombines TRBV2 with TRBJ2-3; the D is unclear. V was cut by 3 bases and J by 6 bases, with 16 bases left in between. This CDR3 region has 15 residues. CDR1 SNHLY and CDR2 FYNNEI come from the germline V gene. The CDR3 coding sequence is TGTGCCAGCAGTGACCACATTTCATCAGCCGATACGCAGTATTTT. This sequence encodes CASSDHISSADTQYF.

This clonotype has ten or more counts. V gene TRBV20-1 combines with J gene TRBJ1-1; no reliable D call. Germline assignment: CDR1 DFQATT and CDR2 SNEGSKA (reference sequence). Trimming took off 4 bases at V and 0 bases at J, with 6 bases between the two ends. The CDR3 contains 12 residues. CDR3 in amino acids: CSANRMNTEAFF. The CDR3 DNA follows: TGCAGTGCTAATAGGATGAACACTGAAGCTTTCTTT.

This chain uses TRBV12-3 or TRBV12-4 with TRBJ2-1; 8 bases are shared with TRBD2. V lost 5 bases to trimming and J lost 8 bases; unmatched junction nucleotides: 11. This CDR3 is built from 15 residues. CDR3 sequence: CASSGDSRGGDEQFF. The CDR3 coding sequence is TGTGCCAGCAGTGGGGACTCTCGGGGGGGGGATGAGCAGTTCTTC.

This clonotype turned up a few times. The chain couples TRBV7-9 to TRBJ2-2, with TRBD1 as a possible D gene (6 bases). The ends were cut back, 5 bases at V and 3 bases at J, with 13 bases in the middle. Germline CDR1 is SEHNR and CDR2 is FQNEAQ (reference sequence). The CDR3 contains 15 residues. CDR3 in DNA: TGTGCCAGCAGCAACGACAGGTTGGACACCGGGGAGCTGTTTTTT. Its translation is CASSNDRLDTGELFF.

The chain links TRBV6-4 to TRBJ2-2, with D maybe TRBD1 (5 bases). V was trimmed by 3 bases and J by 3 bases, leaving 14 bases between them. The CDR3 runs 16 residues. From germline, CDR1 is MRHNA and CDR2 SNTAGT. CDR3 nucleotides: TGTGCCAGCAGTGAGACAGCCGCCCTGGACACCGGGGAGCTGTTTTTT. It codes for CASSETAALDTGELFF.

In its sample, this clonotype was seen many times. The V call is TRBV2, the J call TRBJ1-2; TRBD1 matches at 8 bases. The CDR3 totals 14 residues. CDR1 is SNHLY, CDR2 FYNNEI, per germline. J lost 5 bases, V lost 10 bases, and 12 bases had no gene match. The CDR3 DNA sequence: TGTGCCATTGCCCCAGGGACAGGAGATTATGGCTACACCTTC. Translation: CAIAPGTGDYGYTF.

This clonotype was observed many times. One junction end disagrees with the germline gene, perhaps due to a read error. V usage is TRBV28 and J usage is TRBJ2-1, with TRBD1 matching over 8 bases. This CDR3 contains 17 residues. Germline lookup yields CDR1 MDHEN and CDR2 SYDVKM. The CDR3 is CASSLSFAGQVYNEQFF. CDR3 nucleotide sequence: TGTGCCAGCAGCTTATCCTTCGCGGGACAGGTCTACAATGAGCAGTTCTTC.

A few counts support this clonotype. The chain has TRBV2 and TRBJ1-2; D gene uncertain. With 7 bases removed from V and 8 bases from J, the gap between germline ends came to 11 bases. Germline assignment: CDR1 SNHLY and CDR2 FYNNEI. The CDR3 covers 11 residues. CDR3 DNA sequence: TGTGCCAGCACGAGGCGCTCGGGCTACACCTTC. Translating gives CASTRRSGYTF. The whole variable domain, filled in from reference TRBV2 and TRBJ1-2, reads EPEVTQTPSHQVTQMGQEVILRCVPISNHLYFYWYRQILGQKVEFLVSFYNNEISEKSEIFDDQFSVERPDGSNFTLKIRSTKLEDSAMYFCASTRRSGYTFGSGTRLTVV.

This clonotype occurred many times. The rearrangement joins TRBV6-2 or TRBV6-3 to TRBJ2-7; 12 nucleotides agree with TRBD1. Trimming took 6 bases from V and 7 from J; bases not matched to a gene: 10. This CDR3 spans 15 amino acids. Germline V gene lookup returns CDR1 MNHEY and CDR2 SVGEGT. CDR3 DNA: TGTGCCAGCAGCCTACCGGGACAGGGGGCCCGGGAGCAGTACTTC. Its protein is CASSLPGQGAREQYF.

V gene TRBV27 combines with J gene TRBJ2-7; TRBD2 aligns across 8 bases. The CDR3 spans 14 residues. The junction had 14 bases not matched to a gene; V was cut back by 9 bases and J by 7 bases. Germline V gives CDR1 MNHEY, CDR2 SMNVEV (reference sequence). CDR3 DNA sequence: TGTGCCAGTACGGGGGGAAAGGGACTAGGGGAGCAGTACTTC. Translation: CASTGGKGLGEQYF.

The chain recombines TRBV20-1 with TRBJ2-2; 9 nucleotides match TRBD1. The CDR3 is made up of 14 amino acids. The V and J ends lost 5 bases and 7 bases, in that order; junction bases with no gene match: 8. Germline assignment: CDR1 DFQATT and CDR2 SNEGSKA (reference sequence). CDR3 in DNA: TGCAGTGCTTCGACAGGGGGTTTAATCGGGGAGCTGTTTTTT. Residues: CSASTGGLIGELFF.

The chain couples TRBV5-4 to TRBJ2-3, with a possible D match to TRBD1 (5 bases). Germline V lookup: CDR1 SGHNT, CDR2 YYREEE (reference sequence). The V and J ends lost 0 bases and 7 bases respectively, with 18 bases between them. The CDR3 is 16 amino acids. In nucleotides, the CDR3 is TGTGCCAGCAGCTTGGTGTCTCCAGGGAAGGTGTATACGCAGTATTTT. Residues: CASSLVSPGKVYTQYF.

This clonotype came up a few times. This sequence joins TRBV20-1 and TRBJ2-1; 12 bases agree with TRBD2. Trimming cost V 7 bases and J 5 bases; bases outside gene matches: 9. This CDR3 contains 15 residues. The germline gives CDR1 DFQATT, CDR2 SNEGSKA (reference sequence). CDR3 coding DNA: TGCAGTGTACAATCGGCTAGCGGGGGGGACAATGAGCAGTTCTTC. This translates into CSVQSASGGDNEQFF.

In its sample, this clonotype was seen a few times. The CDR3 loop is CASSSTRGGANEQYF. As DNA, the CDR3 is TGTGCCAGCAGCAGCACGCGGGGGGGGGCCAACGAGCAGTACTTC. This rearrangement joins TRBV14 to TRBJ2-7; 9 nucleotides match TRBD2. This CDR3 comprises 15 residues. Germline V gives CDR1 SGHDN, CDR2 FVKESK. Germline trimming cut 5 bases from V and 5 bases from J; bases unmatched to any gene: 10.

This clonotype was detected many times. V and J are TRBV5-1 and TRBJ1-1; D possibly corresponds to TRBD1 (5 bases). V shed 1 base and J shed 2 bases, with 9 bases lying between them. The CDR3 has 14 amino acids. Germline V gives CDR1 SGHRS, CDR2 YFSETQ. The DNA of the CDR3 is TGCGCCAGCAGCTTGTGGGACCCCAACACTGAAGCTTTCTTT. This codes for CASSLWDPNTEAFF.

The chain is built from TRBV18 and TRBJ2-7; tentative D call: TRBD1 (5 bases). Trimming removed 2 bases from V and 8 bases from J, with 16 bases in between. The CDR3 contains 14 residues. CDR1 and CDR2 from the germline V gene are KGHSH and LQKENI. In DNA, the CDR3 is TGTGCCAGCTCACCAGACCTAGGGGCGTACAAGCAGTACTTC. Translating it yields CASSPDLGAYKQYF. Full variable domain (rest looked up from reference TRBV18 and TRBJ2-7): NAGVMQNPRHLVRRRGQEARLRCSPMKGHSHVYWYRQLPEEGLKFMVYLQKENIIDESGMPKERFSAEFPKEGPSILRIQQVVRGDSAAYFCASSPDLGAYKQYFGPGTRLTVT.

This clonotype was found many times. The chain is built from TRBV20-1 and TRBJ2-7; 9 bases align to TRBD2. V was pared by 0 bases and J by 0 bases, with 9 bases of the junction left unmatched. There are 17 residues in the CDR3. CDR1 and CDR2 (germline): DFQATT, SNEGSKA (reference sequence). The CDR3 here is CSARDLVAGAASYEQYF. CDR3 nucleotides: TGCAGTGCTAGAGATCTAGTAGCGGGGGCCGCCTCCTACGAGCAGTACTTC.

This sequence joins TRBV6-2 or TRBV6-3 and TRBJ2-2, with TRBD2 as a possible D gene (5 bases). The CDR3 has 12 residues. V lost 6 bases, J lost 7 bases, and 9 bases lay in between. CDR1 and CDR2 from the germline V gene are MNHEY and SVGEGT. CDR3 sequence (DNA): TGTGCCAGCAGAGAGGGATACGGGGAGCTGTTTTTT. Translating gives CASREGYGELFF.

This chain links TRBV24-1 with TRBJ2-3, with a tentative D call TRBD1 (5 bases). This CDR3 contains 16 residues. Trimming left V 0 bases short and J 0 bases short, with 9 bases between. Germline values: CDR1 KGHDR, CDR2 SFDVKD. The DNA for the CDR3 is TGTGCCACCAGTGATTTGGGACACCTAAGCACAGATACGCAGTATTTT. It codes for CATSDLGHLSTDTQYF.

The chain is built from TRBV3-1 and TRBJ2-2; 7 nucleotides line up with TRBD2. CDR3 length equals 15 residues. Losses at the gene ends were 7 bases for V and 1 base for J; bases not matched to a gene: 6. From germline, CDR1 is LGHDT and CDR2 YNNKEL (reference sequence). This CDR3 reads CASTEIAGNTGELFF. In DNA form, the CDR3 reads TGTGCCAGCACTGAGATAGCGGGGAACACCGGGGAGCTGTTTTTT.

This clonotype was observed a handful of times. The V call is TRBV4-1, the J call TRBJ1-5; TRBD1 matches 7 bases. CDR1 and CDR2 (germline): MGHRA, YSYEKL. V dropped 3 bases and J dropped 5; count of bases not matched to a gene: 7. The CDR3 contains 15 residues. The CDR3 reads CASSQGQMFDQPQHF. As DNA, the CDR3 is TGCGCCAGCAGCCAGGGACAGATGTTTGATCAGCCCCAGCATTTT.

In this sample, this clonotype turned up a few times. A much more abundant neighbour one base away suggests this may be a read error. The rearrangement links TRBV5-8 to TRBJ2-5, with TRBD1 identical over 11 bases. The CDR3 totals 14 residues. Losses at the gene ends were 4 bases for V and 1 base for J; bases not matched to a gene: 0. Germline V gene sequence: CDR1 SGHTS, CDR2 YDEGEE. In DNA, the CDR3 is TGTGCCAGCAGCGGACAGGGGGCCCAAGAGACCCAGTACTTC. It codes for CASSGQGAQETQYF.

The V gene is TRBV29-1, the J gene TRBJ2-5; D is possibly TRBD1 or TRBD2 (5 bases each). Germline V gene lookup returns CDR1 SQVTM and CDR2 ANQGSEA. The germline V and J ends were trimmed by 6 bases and 2 bases, with 13 bases remaining between them. This CDR3 has 13 residues. The CDR3 nucleotides read TGCAGCGTGAAAAGGGACGGACAAGAGACCCAGTACTTC. Its translation: CSVKRDGQETQYF.

This clonotype was detected many times. The genes are TRBV20-1 and TRBJ2-3, with D unclear. CDR1 DFQATT and CDR2 SNEGSKA come from the germline V gene (reference sequence). Trimming cost V 0 bases and J 0 bases, with 10 bases left between them. The CDR3 length is 15 residues. The CDR3 DNA sequence: TGCAGTGCTAGAGATTCGCAAGCTAGCACAGATACGCAGTATTTT. This encodes CSARDSQASTDTQYF.